This T cell receptor (beta chain) stems from a study of cytomegalovirus exposure and HLA in healthy donors. The wider study: Genotyping of 400 or so donors showed that over 65% belonged to the Caucasian-associated ancestry cluster.

Both 60 Vbeta primers and 13 Jbeta primers went into the PCR. Profiled with immunoSEQ multiplex PCR; TCRdb holds only in-frame clones, not every one. Here the sample spans 150,000 to 200,000 clones, less than 80% being singletons. The sequenced sample was PBMCs. The TCR comes from a man aged 40-49 years in good health and CMV-seronegative.

The CDR3 sequence: CSVTLADRYNEQFF. In DNA, the CDR3 is TGCAGCGTCACACTAGCGGACAGGTACAATGAGCAGTTCTTC. The rearrangement links TRBV29-1 to TRBJ2-1; D is possibly TRBD2 (8 bases). The length of the CDR3 is 14 residues. The germline V and J ends were trimmed by 6 bases and 4 bases, with 16 bases remaining between them. Germline V lookup: CDR1 SQVTM, CDR2 ANQGSEA.